In its sample, the clone carrying this TCR beta chain was seen a few times. No antigen is known for it. Trimming at V came to 3 bases and at J to 7 bases, leaving 0 bases not matched to a gene. The CDR3 is 12 amino acids. CDR1 is SGHDT and CDR2 is YYEEEE in the germline V gene. Repertoires were generated with immunoSEQ multiplex PCR, while TCRdb's copy carries only in-frame clones and drops some. In the table there are 35,000 to 40,000 clones, around two fifths of which are singletons. These data originate in a study of neoadjuvant anti-PD-1 for oral cavity cancer. Regarding the study as a whole: Only three patients per response group were TCR-analyzed; validation needed.

Time point given: after neoadjuvant nivolumab, at surgical resection. This material consisted of tumor tissue, taken after nivolumab (anti-PD-1) treatment. This receptor was obtained from a person between 40 and 80 years old with oral cavity squamous cell carcinoma. The chain is built from TRBV5-6 and TRBJ2-2, with 7 bases identical to TRBD1. The CDR3 sequence is CASSWTGGELFF. The CDR3 DNA is TGTGCCAGCAGCTGGACAGGCGGGGAGCTGTTTTTT.